These 8 T cell receptor beta chains were sequenced from one sample in a study of cytomegalovirus exposure and HLA in healthy donors. TCRdb's table, derived via immunoSEQ multiplex PCR, lists solely in-frame clones and lacks some. The data contain over 150,000 clones, under 95% of them singletons. What was sequenced was PBMCs. The receptors come from a woman under 30 in good health and CMV-seropositive.

V and J are TRBV28 and TRBJ2-5, with 7 nucleotides matching TRBD1. Germline loops: CDR1 MDHEN, CDR2 SYDVKM. The trim removed 8 bases at V and 5 bases at J, leaving 11 bases unmatched. This CDR3 has 14 residues. The DNA for the CDR3 is TGTGCCAGCTCACCCGACAGGGCAGGCGAGACCCAGTACTTC. Amino acid sequence: CASSPDRAGETQYF.

This chain uses TRBV7-9 with TRBJ2-3; 11 nucleotides match TRBD2. The CDR3 runs 19 residues. The germline CDR1 and CDR2 sequences are SEHNR and FQNEAQ (reference sequence). The V gene end was trimmed by 5 bases and the J gene end by 3 bases; junction bases not matched to a gene: 16. The CDR3 is CASSPRLVLASGGTDTQYF. In DNA form, the CDR3 reads TGTGCCAGCAGCCCTCGTCTAGTCCTGGCTAGCGGGGGGACAGATACGCAGTATTTT.

This chain connects TRBV11-2 to TRBJ2-7; a weak D match, TRBD2 (6 bases). Deletions cut 1 base from V and 4 bases from J, with 11 bases between. The CDR3 loop spans 14 amino acids. Germline CDR1 SGHAT, CDR2 FQNNGV. The CDR3 DNA is TGTGCCAGCAGCTTAGCTGCGGACTATTACGAGCAGTACTTC. Protein sequence: CASSLAADYYEQYF.

The genes are TRBV2 and TRBJ2-3, with 9 bases matching TRBD1. Unmatched junction bases numbered 5, after V lost 7 bases and J lost 3 bases. CDR1 and CDR2 from the germline V gene are SNHLY and FYNNEI. This CDR3 is 14 amino acids long. CDR3 nucleotide sequence: TGTGCCAGCACCTCGGACAGGGGAACAGATACGCAGTATTTT. Protein: CASTSDRGTDTQYF.

The chain links TRBV28 to TRBJ2-7, with 9 bases aligning to TRBD2. V lost 1 base, J lost 0 bases, and 7 bases stayed unmatched. The CDR3 has 17 residues. From germline, CDR1 is MDHEN and CDR2 SYDVKM. As DNA, the CDR3 is TGTGCCAGCAGTTTATCCTTCCTAGCGGGGTCCTCCTACGAGCAGTACTTC. Amino acids: CASSLSFLAGSSYEQYF.

The table lists this clone with a count of one. V usage is TRBV19 and J usage is TRBJ2-7; D is undetermined. Looked up from germline, CDR1 is LNHDA and CDR2 is SQIVND (reference sequence). The length of the CDR3 is 13 residues. Trimming removed 2 bases at V and 5 bases at J, with 10 bases between. In nucleotides, the CDR3 is TGTGCCAGTAGTATATTGGTGAGCAACGAGCAGTACTTC. Translation gives CASSILVSNEQYF.

J is TRBJ1-5 and V is TRBV28; 7 positions agree with TRBD1. This CDR3 comprises 16 residues. V lost 5 bases to trimming and J lost 4 bases; unmatched junction nucleotides: 11. Germline loops: CDR1 MDHEN, CDR2 SYDVKM. This CDR3 reads CASSPSTGNGNQPQHF. The CDR3 DNA follows: TGTGCCAGCAGTCCCTCGACAGGGAATGGTAATCAGCCCCAGCATTTT.

This clone was detected only a few times. This chain uses TRBV6-7 with TRBJ1-1; 11 bases match TRBD1. TRBV6-7 is assigned to the ORF class and has an uncertain function. V lost 5 bases and J lost 5; bases outside the gene matches: 4. This CDR3 is built from 14 residues. In nucleotides, the CDR3 is TGTGCCAGCAGTCAGGGACAGGGGGTAACTGAAGCTTTCTTT. Its protein product is CASSQGQGVTEAFF.